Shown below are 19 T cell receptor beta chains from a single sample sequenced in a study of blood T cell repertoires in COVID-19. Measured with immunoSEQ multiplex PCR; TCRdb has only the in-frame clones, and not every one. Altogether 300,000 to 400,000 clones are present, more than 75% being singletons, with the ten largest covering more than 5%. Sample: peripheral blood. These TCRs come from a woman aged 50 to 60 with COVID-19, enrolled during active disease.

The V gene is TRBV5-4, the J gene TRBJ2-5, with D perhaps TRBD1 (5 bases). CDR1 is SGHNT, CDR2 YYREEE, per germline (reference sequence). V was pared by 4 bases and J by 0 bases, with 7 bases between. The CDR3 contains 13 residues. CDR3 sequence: CASSAGNQETQYF. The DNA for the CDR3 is TGTGCCAGCAGCGCAGGGAACCAAGAGACCCAGTACTTC.

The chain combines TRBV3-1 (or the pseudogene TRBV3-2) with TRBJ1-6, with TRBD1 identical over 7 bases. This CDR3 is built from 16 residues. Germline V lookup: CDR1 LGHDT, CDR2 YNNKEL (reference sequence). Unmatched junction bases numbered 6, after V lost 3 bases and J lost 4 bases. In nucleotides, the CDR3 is TGTGCCAGCAGCCACTCGGGACAGCAGTATAATTCACCCCTCCACTTT. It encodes CASSHSGQQYNSPLHF.

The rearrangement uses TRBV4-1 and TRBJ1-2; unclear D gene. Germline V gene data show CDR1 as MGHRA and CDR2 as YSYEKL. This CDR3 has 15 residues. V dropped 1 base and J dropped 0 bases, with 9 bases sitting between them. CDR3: CASSQGAASNYGYTF. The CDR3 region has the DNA TGCGCCAGCAGCCAAGGCGCGGCGTCTAACTATGGCTACACCTTC.

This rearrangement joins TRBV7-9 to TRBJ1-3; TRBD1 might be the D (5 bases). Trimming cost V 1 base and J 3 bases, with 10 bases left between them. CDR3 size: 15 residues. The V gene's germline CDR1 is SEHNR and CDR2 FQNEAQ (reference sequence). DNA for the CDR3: TGTGCCAGCAGCTTAGGTTTCCAGGGTGGAAACACCATATATTTT. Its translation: CASSLGFQGGNTIYF.

The CDR3, as DNA: TGTGCCAGCAGCCCGGACAGTAGCAATCAGCCCCAGCATTTT. Amino acid sequence: CASSPDSSNQPQHF. The V gene is TRBV7-6, the J gene TRBJ1-5, with TRBD1 as a possible D gene (6 bases). V was clipped by 5 bases and J by 0 bases, with 8 bases between them. CDR3 length: 14 amino acids. Germline lookup yields CDR1 SGHVS and CDR2 FNYEAQ.

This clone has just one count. The CDR3 DNA sequence: TGTGCCAGCAGCAAAGGACAACTGAACACTGAAGCTTTCTTT. Translated: CASSKGQLNTEAFF. This chain connects TRBV5-4 to TRBJ1-1; tentatively, D is TRBD1 (5 bases). The CDR3 spans 14 residues. V lost 4 bases to trimming and J lost 0 bases, with 10 bases between them. The germline V gene encodes CDR1 SGHNT and CDR2 YYREEE (reference sequence). Supplemented by reference TRBV5-4 and TRBJ1-1, the full variable domain reads ETGVTQSPTHLIKTRGQQVTLRCSSQSGHNTVSWYQQALGQGPQFIFQYYREEENGRGNFPPRFSGLQFPNYSSELNVNALELDDSALYLCASSKGQLNTEAFFGQGTRLTVV.

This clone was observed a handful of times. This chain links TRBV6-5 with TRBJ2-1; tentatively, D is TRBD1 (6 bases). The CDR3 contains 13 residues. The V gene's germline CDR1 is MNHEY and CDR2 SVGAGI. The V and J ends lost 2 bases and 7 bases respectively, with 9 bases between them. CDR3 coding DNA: TGTGCCAGCAGTTACACCCAGGGGAATGAGCAGTTCTTC. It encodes CASSYTQGNEQFF.

The CDR3 region is CASSVGTSGRDIQYF. The CDR3 DNA reads TGTGCCAGCAGCGTCGGCACTAGCGGGAGAGACATTCAGTACTTC. V gene TRBV9 combines with J gene TRBJ2-4; 11 bases align to TRBD2. V gave up 2 bases and J gave up 8 bases; unmatched junction bases: 6. Germline V gene lookup returns CDR1 SGDLS and CDR2 YYNGEE. The CDR3 is 15 amino acids.

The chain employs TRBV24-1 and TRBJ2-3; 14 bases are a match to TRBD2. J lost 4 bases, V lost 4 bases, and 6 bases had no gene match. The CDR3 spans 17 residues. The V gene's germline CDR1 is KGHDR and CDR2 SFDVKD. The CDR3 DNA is TGTGCCACCAGTGACCAGACTAGCGGGAGGGAAGCAGATACGCAGTATTTT. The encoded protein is CATSDQTSGREADTQYF.

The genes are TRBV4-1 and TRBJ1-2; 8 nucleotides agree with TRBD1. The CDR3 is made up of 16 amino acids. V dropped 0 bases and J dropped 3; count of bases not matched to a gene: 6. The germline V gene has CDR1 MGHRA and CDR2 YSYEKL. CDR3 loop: CASSQESGGGDYGYTF. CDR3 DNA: TGCGCCAGCAGCCAAGAATCAGGGGGCGGAGACTATGGCTACACCTTC.

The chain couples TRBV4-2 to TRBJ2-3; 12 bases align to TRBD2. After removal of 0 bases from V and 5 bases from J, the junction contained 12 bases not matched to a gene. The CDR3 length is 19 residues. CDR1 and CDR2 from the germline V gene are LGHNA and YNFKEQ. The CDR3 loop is CASSQDLPGLAGGQDTQYF. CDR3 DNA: TGTGCCAGCAGCCAAGATCTTCCCGGGCTAGCGGGAGGGCAAGATACGCAGTATTTT.

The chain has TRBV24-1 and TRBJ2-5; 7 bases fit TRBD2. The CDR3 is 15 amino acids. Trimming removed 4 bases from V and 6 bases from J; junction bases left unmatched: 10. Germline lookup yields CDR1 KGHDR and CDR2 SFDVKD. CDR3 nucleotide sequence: TGTGCCACCAGTGACCCGCGGGAGCCCGTGAAGACCCAGTACTTC. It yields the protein CATSDPREPVKTQYF.

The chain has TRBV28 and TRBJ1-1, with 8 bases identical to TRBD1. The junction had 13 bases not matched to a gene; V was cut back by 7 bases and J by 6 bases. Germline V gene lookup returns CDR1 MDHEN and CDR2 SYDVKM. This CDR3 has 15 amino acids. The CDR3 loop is CASISTGTGTSEAFF. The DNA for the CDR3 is TGTGCCAGCATTTCTACCGGGACAGGCACATCTGAAGCTTTCTTT.

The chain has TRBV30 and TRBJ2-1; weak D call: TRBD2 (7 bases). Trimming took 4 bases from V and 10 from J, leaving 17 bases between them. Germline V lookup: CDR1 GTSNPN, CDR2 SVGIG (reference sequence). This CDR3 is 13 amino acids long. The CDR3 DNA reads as TGTGCCTGGAAGGACTATGGGAGGGGGGAGCAGTTCTTC. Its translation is CAWKDYGRGEQFF.

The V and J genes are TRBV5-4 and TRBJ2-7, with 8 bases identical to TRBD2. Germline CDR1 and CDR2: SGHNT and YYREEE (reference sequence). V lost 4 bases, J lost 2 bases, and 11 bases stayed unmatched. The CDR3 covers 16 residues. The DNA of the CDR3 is TGTGCCAGCAGCGCCCCCCTAGCGGGTAAGGCCTACGAGCAGTACTTC. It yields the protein CASSAPLAGKAYEQYF.

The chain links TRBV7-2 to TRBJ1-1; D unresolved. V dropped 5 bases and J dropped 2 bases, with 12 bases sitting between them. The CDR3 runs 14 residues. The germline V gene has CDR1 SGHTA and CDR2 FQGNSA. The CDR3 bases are TGTGCCAGCAGCATGAGAACCACCAACACTGAAGCTTTCTTT. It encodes CASSMRTTNTEAFF.

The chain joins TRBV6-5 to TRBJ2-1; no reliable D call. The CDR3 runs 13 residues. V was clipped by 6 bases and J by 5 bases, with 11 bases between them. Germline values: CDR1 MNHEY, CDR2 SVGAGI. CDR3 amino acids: CASSLYTDNEQFF. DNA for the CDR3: TGTGCCAGCAGCCTTTACACCGACAATGAGCAGTTCTTC.

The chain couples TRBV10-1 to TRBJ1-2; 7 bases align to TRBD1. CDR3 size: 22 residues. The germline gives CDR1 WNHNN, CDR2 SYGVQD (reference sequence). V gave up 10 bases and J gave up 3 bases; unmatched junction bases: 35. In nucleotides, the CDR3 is TGCGCCACTACGCTTGACGGGAGGGGTGGTCCGGGACAGCCCCCGGCGGACTATGGCTACACCTTC. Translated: CATTLDGRGGPGQPPADYGYTF.

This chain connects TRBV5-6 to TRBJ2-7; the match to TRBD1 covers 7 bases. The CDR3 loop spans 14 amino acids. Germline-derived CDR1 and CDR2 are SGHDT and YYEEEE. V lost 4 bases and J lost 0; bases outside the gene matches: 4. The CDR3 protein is CASSGGQYSYEQYF. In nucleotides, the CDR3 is TGTGCCAGCAGCGGGGGACAGTACTCCTACGAGCAGTACTTC.